The clone carrying this T cell receptor beta chain is a singleton in its sample. A single base separates this from a much larger clone, so it may be a read error. This entry comes from a study of blood T cell repertoires in COVID-19. About the study: Spain, Italy and the United States supplied samples that represented acute and convalescent COVID-19. PBMCs, B-cell-depleted T cells, or T cells provided the cDNA or gDNA that made up the material.

TCRdb keeps only in-frame clones here, not all; method: immunoSEQ multiplex PCR. Among around 210,000 clones listed, around three quarters were seen once. The receptor was isolated from a woman in her 70s with acute or convalescent COVID-19. The sample consisted of peripheral blood.

The chain's CDR3 is CASSLAGVYEQYF. The CDR3 DNA is TGCGCCAGCAGCTTGGCCGGGGTCTACGAGCAGTACTTC. The rearrangement joins TRBV5-1 to TRBJ2-7; a weak D match, TRBD2 (5 bases). V lost 0 bases and J lost 3, with 7 bases in between. CDR1 and CDR2 from the germline V gene are SGHRS and YFSETQ. The CDR3 spans 13 residues.